This TCR beta chain was obtained from a study of shared clonotypes between healthy human individuals. As defined, naive CD8 cells were CD45RO-negative and positively selected for CCR7, with terminally differentiated effector memory CD45RA+ cells excluded. TCRdb's table, derived via immunoSEQ multiplex PCR, lists solely in-frame clones and lacks some. The repertoire has about 2.1 million clones, around 93% of them found once; the top ten carry approximately 1.7%. This CDR3 is 17 amino acids long. With 0 bases removed from V and 2 bases from J, the gap between germline ends came to 16 bases. Germline V gene lookup returns CDR1 SGDLS and CDR2 YYNGEE.

Input material: naive CD8+ T cells from PBMCs. This chain links TRBV9 with TRBJ2-3; D may be TRBD1 or TRBD2 (6 bases each). The source is a man aged 18 to 29 in good health. Some clones in this sample may be carry-over from other donors' samples. The CDR3 DNA reads TGTGCCAGCAGCGTAGCCGGAGGGACATCGACCACAGATACGCAGTATTTT. Its protein product is CASSVAGGTSTTDTQYF.